This TCR beta chain was observed in a study of blood T cell repertoires in COVID-19. Method: immunoSEQ multiplex PCR; TCRdb's copy keeps in-frame clones and lacks some. This table holds 150,000 to 200,000 clones, approximately 85% found once. Germline CDR1 and CDR2: PRHDT and FYEKMQ (reference sequence). Trimming at V came to 2 bases and at J to 3 bases, leaving 13 bases not matched to a gene. The CDR3 loop spans 18 amino acids. V gene TRBV13 combines with J gene TRBJ2-3; 8 bases match TRBD2. Sequenced: peripheral blood. This receptor was taken from a woman aged 50 to 60 with COVID-19, enrolled during active disease. As DNA, the CDR3 is TGTGCCAGCAGCTTACCCCTGACGGGGGGGCCGGGGACAGATACGCAGTATTTT. Translation: CASSLPLTGGPGTDTQYF.